What follows describes a single T cell receptor (beta chain). Antigen specificity is unknown. The CDR3 consists of 14 residues. Between the trimmed V and J ends, which lost 2 bases and 7 bases, there was a span of 11 bases. Per germline, CDR1 MNHEY and CDR2 SVGEGT. Building of the TCR beta libraries involved iRepertoire HTBI primers and Arm-PCR of CDR3 regions. Each CDR3 protein is one row after TCRdb ran MiXCR on the multiplex PCR reads. The sample shows 600,000 to 850,000 distinct CDR3 sequences, approximately 29% of them seen only once. This entry belongs to a study of regulatory T cells in long-lasting Graves disease. Whole-study results and caveats: Accuracy might have suffered from few samples. Persistent Graves' patients had lower TCR diversity than newly diagnosed ones.

Time point specified: persistent/refractory GD, antithyroid drugs over 5 years with positive TRAb. RNA from PBMCs was the source of the TCR library. Approximately 10-milliliter peripheral blood samples went into EDTA tubes. The material sequenced was peripheral blood mononuclear cells (PBMCs), taken when the disease was refractory, from a patient treated with antithyroid drugs. The receptor comes from a female donor with Graves disease. The chain has TRBV6-2 or TRBV6-3 and TRBJ2-2; no reliable D call. The CDR3 loop reads CASSYADLRGELFF. The CDR3 bases are TGTGCCAGCAGTTACGCGGACCTACGCGGGGAGCTGTTTTTT.